This T cell receptor (beta chain) was obtained from a study of monozygotic twins with inflammatory bowel disease (dated by TCRdb to about 2019). Describing the broader study: The full study comprised 30 or so monozygotic twin pairs: nine German pairs (four IBD-concordant, five IBD-discordant) and 19 IBD-discordant Danish pairs. Each individual had, on average, about 151 000 unique TCRalpha sequences and 181 000 unique TCRbeta sequences available for analysis. The search for disease-associated traits relied mainly on comparing, within discordant pairs, IBD patients with their genetically identical healthy co-twins.

A roughly 2.7 ml peripheral blood sample was drawn into PAXgene tubes per donor and stored at -80°C. Total RNA was isolated from whole blood with the PAXgene blood miRNA kit on an automated QIAcube, without T cell sorting. Peripheral blood from monozygotic twin pairs who were concordant or discordant for inflammatory bowel disease underwent deep TCRalpha and TCRbeta repertoire profiling using unique molecular barcoding. Smoking habits were recorded for all twin pairs, with individuals classified as current, former or never smokers. What the study reported, not specific to this receptor: Distinction between different T cell subtypes could not be achieved in the analysis. Compared with healthy twins, IBD patients shared fewer clonotypes with other individuals, and the difference was most pronounced in patients with signs of disease activity. The results gave no support for a single strong signal or clonotype linked to IBD. A decrease in TCRbeta repertoire diversity, as measured by inverse Simpson index, was observed in IBD patients compared with their healthy co-twins. No difference in repertoire similarity was observed between concordant and discordant twins, possibly owing to limited statistical power. Because patients received different immunosuppressive treatments, the repertoires may have picked up extra background noise and variability between individuals.

Points on this clonotype: This receptor's antigen is unknown.

The CDR3 starts with the cysteine, ends with the phenylalanine, and has 12 residues. Only the protein is available. CDR1 and CDR2, per the germline V gene (reference sequence), are DFQATT and SNEGSKA. Libraries were constructed by 5' RACE. Each TCR library was prepared from about 3,300 ng of total RNA. cDNA was synthesized with SMARTScribe reverse transcriptase in eight separate reactions per sample. During cDNA synthesis, template switching was used to introduce unique molecular identifiers that contained a 6-nucleotide sample barcode. TCRalpha and TCRbeta cDNA was amplified in two nested PCRs of 16 and 9 cycles, and bead purification was carried out after each PCR. Before amplification, cDNA was treated with uracil DNA-glycosylase and purified using the QIAquick PCR purification kit. The second PCR added Illumina TruSeq-compatible adapters along with sample-specific barcodes. Library quality and concentration were checked on TapeStation and Qubit, and libraries were pooled at roughly 5.1 ng each. Pooled libraries were sequenced on an Illumina HiSeq2500 single-index Rapid Run with 2 x 100 bp reads and custom sequencing primers. Concerning the study's data processing: MiGEC version 1.2.6 was used for UMI-based consensus assembly to correct PCR and sequencing errors. V(D)J alignment, clonotype assembly and CDR3 extraction were performed with MiXCR version 2.1.1. Gene usage, clonotype sharing and MAIT/NKT TCR abundance were normalised by analysing the top 1000, 10 000 and 20 000 clonotypes per sample. After downsampling to 27 000 UMIs, diversity was calculated as the inverse Simpson index using the vegan R package. Paired Mann-Whitney U tests on discordant twin pairs were used, with Benjamini-Hochberg multiple-testing correction. Reads reprocessed by TCRdb are summarized as one entry per CDR3 protein sequence, and DNA is absent. The V and J calls and clone size are TCRdb's, not the authors'. The sample's records list tens of thousands of distinct CDR3 sequences. 6.5% to 9% of the sample goes to the ten largest clones.

This clonotype was obtained from a human donor with ulcerative colitis or Crohn's disease, or a healthy co-twin of an affected twin (not recorded which). The sequenced material came from blood. The chain was built from TRBV20-1 and TRBJ2-2. CDR3 sequence: CSAGRNTGELFF.